This TCR beta chain was recorded in a study of blood T cell repertoires in COVID-19. Overall study context: Samples came from the United States, Italy and Spain, spanning acute and convalescent COVID-19.

Original processing methods: Reference gene primer amplification gave estimated nucleated cell counts. Libraries were prepared by immunoSEQ multiplex PCR; TCRdb keeps only in-frame clonotypes and omits some of them. V, J and clone size are taken as reported in that table, and D and trimming were inferred from the DNA itself. This table has approximately 58,000 clones, 65% to 80% appearing once. Germline-derived CDR1 and CDR2 are ENHRY and SYGVKD. The V and J ends lost 2 bases and 5 bases, in that order; junction bases with no gene match: 2. The CDR3 loop spans 13 amino acids. This TCR was recovered from a man in his 70s with active or convalescent COVID-19. The specimen was peripheral blood. The rearrangement uses TRBV10-3 and TRBJ2-5; 7 nucleotides line up with TRBD2. The chain's CDR3 is CAISEEGGETQYF. DNA for the CDR3: TGTGCCATCAGTGAGGAGGGAGGGGAGACCCAGTACTTC.